This is a list of T cell receptor beta chains from one sample in a study of Graves' ophthalmopathy and Graves' hyperthyroidism. TCRdb reanalysed the multiplex PCR reads using MiXCR and keeps one entry per CDR3 protein. The data hold hundreds of thousands of distinct CDR3 sequences, with around 45% observed a single time. The specimen was peripheral blood. Receptors originate from an adult man with Graves' ophthalmopathy. Each CDR3 is given with its conserved first and last residue. D genes are given only for firm matches. Not all rows give a size; the values are once, few, many and, for expanded clones, a class.

NA	NA	TRBV5-5	TRBJ1-2	13	TGTGCCAGCAGCTACACCCCGGACGGTGGCTACACCTTC	CASSYTPDGGYTF
TRBD1	NA	TRBV3-1	TRBJ2-6	16	TGTGCCAGCTCCGACAGGGCCCTCTCTGGGGCCAACGTCCTGACTTTC	CASSDRALSGANVLTF
NA	NA	TRBV25-1	TRBJ1-1	15	TGTGCCAGCTCACCACCAAGGGGATACGGCACTGAAGCTTTCTTT	CASSPPRGYGTEAFF
TRBD1	few	TRBV7-3	TRBJ2-7	14	TGTGCCAGCAGCTCCGGGACAGGGGTGCGCGAGCAGTACTTC	CASSSGTGVREQYF
NA	few	TRBV11-2	TRBJ2-2	14	TGTGCCAGCAGCTTGGGGTCACTGACCGGGGAGCTGTTTTTT	CASSLGSLTGELFF
NA	large	TRBV20-1	TRBJ2-7	14	TGCAGTGCTAGAGAGGAGAACTACTCCTACGAGCAGTACTTC	CSAREENYSYEQYF
NA	NA	TRBV24-1	TRBJ1-1	13	TGTGCCACCTCAGGCAGGGGGAACACTGAAGCTTTCTTT	CATSGRGNTEAFF
NA	NA	TRBV12-3/TRBV12-4	TRBJ1-6	14	TGTGCCAGCAGCCCCCGGACCGATAATTCACCCCTCCACTTT	CASSPRTDNSPLHF
TRBD1	many	TRBV10-3	TRBJ1-2	13	TGTGCCATCGGACAGGGGAGCGCCTATGGCTACACCTTC	CAIGQGSAYGYTF
TRBD1	NA	TRBV7-2	TRBJ1-1	16	TGTGCCAGCAGCCCCCAACAGGGGAAGACCAACACTGAAGCTTTCTTT	CASSPQQGKTNTEAFF
NA	NA	TRBV12-3/TRBV12-4	TRBJ1-1	13	TGTGCCAGCAGTGACAGCATGAACACTGAAGCTTTCTTT	CASSDSMNTEAFF
NA	NA	TRBV5-8	TRBJ1-2	13	TGCGCCAGCAGCTTGGGCCAGCAGAATGGCTACACCTTC	CASSLGQQNGYTF
NA	NA	TRBV5-1	TRBJ1-2	15	TGCGCCAGCAGCTTGGAGCCAGGGGCGATCTATGGCTACACCTTC	CASSLEPGAIYGYTF
NA	NA	TRBV2	TRBJ1-4	15	TGTGCCAGCAAGTCTGACAGTCCAACTAATGAAAAACTGTTTTTT	CASKSDSPTNEKLFF
TRBD2	NA	TRBV7-2	TRBJ2-7	16	TGTGCCAGCAGCTCCAGGACTAGCGGGGGCTCCTACGAGCAGTACTTC	CASSSRTSGGSYEQYF
NA	NA	TRBV2	TRBJ1-2	14	TGTGCCAGCATGCACGGTCCGAGGGGGTATGGCTACACCTTC	CASMHGPRGYGYTF
NA	NA	TRBV5-4	TRBJ2-5	15	TGTGCCAGCAGATCCGCAAGGCAGAGCCAAGAGACCCAGTACTTC	CASRSARQSQETQYF
NA	NA	TRBV28	TRBJ2-5	15	TGTGCCAGCACCGACGACGACAGGTACCAAGAGACCCAGTACTTC	CASTDDDRYQETQYF
NA	NA	TRBV6-5	TRBJ2-5	13	TGTGCCGGAGCCCGGGGATTACAAGAGACCCAGTACTTC	CAGARGLQETQYF
TRBD1	NA	TRBV7-9	TRBJ2-2	16	TGTGCCAGCACCCTTCAGGGGGCCGGAAACACCGGGGAGCTGTTTTTT	CASTLQGAGNTGELFF
NA	NA	TRBV7-2	TRBJ1-3	15	TGTGCCAGCAGCTCCTATGACAAGCTCGGAAACACCATACATTTT	CASSSYDKLGNTIHF
NA	NA	TRBV5-1	TRBJ2-5	14	TGCGCCAGCAGGAAAGGCGGAGGGCAAGAGACCCAGTACTTC	CASRKGGGQETQYF
TRBD1	few	TRBV29-1	TRBJ2-7	13	TGCAGCGCTGGGGACAGTAGAACCTACGAGCAGTACTTC	CSAGDSRTYEQYF
NA	few	TRBV20-1	TRBJ1-5	15	TGCAGTGCTAGAGAGAGGGGCAGGGAACTACAGCCCCAGCATTTT	CSARERGRELQPQHF
NA	NA	TRBV12-3/TRBV12-4	TRBJ2-5	15	TGTGCCAGCAGCTTAGTTAGCGGCAGACAAGAGACCCAGTACTTC	CASSLVSGRQETQYF
TRBD1	NA	TRBV29-1	TRBJ1-2	12	TGCAGCGTAGACAGGGGAGGGTATGGCTACACCTTC	CSVDRGGYGYTF
NA	few	TRBV7-2	TRBJ1-1	15	TGTGCTAGCAGCCGTCCTGGGGAGAGGAGACCTGAAGCTTTCTTT	CASSRPGERRPEAFF
TRBD1	NA	TRBV24-1	TRBJ2-7	16	TGTGCCACCAGTGATCCGGGACAGGGGCCTCCCTACGAGCAGTACTTC	CATSDPGQGPPYEQYF
NA	NA	TRBV7-8	TRBJ1-5	12	TGTGCCACTTGCCCTACCAATCAGCCCCAGCATTTT	CATCPTNQPQHF
TRBD2	NA	TRBV10-3	TRBJ2-7	15	TGTGCCAGCGGCGAGCCGGGACTAGAAGGGGGGGAGCAGTACTTC	CASGEPGLEGGEQYF
TRBD1	NA	TRBV2	TRBJ1-5	14	TGTGCCAGCAGCGGACAGGGGTCCTACGAGCCCCAGCATTTT	CASSGQGSYEPQHF
NA	once	TRBV11-2	TRBJ2-2	17	TGTGCCAGCAGCTCAGTTCGGCTCCTAGGAGTGAACGGGGAGCTGTTTTTT	CASSSVRLLGVNGELFF
NA	few	TRBV4-1	TRBJ1-4	14	TGCGCCAGCAGCCCTAGGACAGTTAATGAAAAACTGTTTTTT	CASSPRTVNEKLFF
NA	NA	TRBV5-1	TRBJ2-2	15	TGCGCCAGCAGCTTGCAGAGTTGGTACACCGGGGAGCTGTTTTTT	CASSLQSWYTGELFF